This T cell receptor beta chain was identified in a study of OX40 agonist ivuxolimab in advanced cancers. Study in general: In this cohort, patients received ivuxolimab, an agonistic anti-OX40 (CD134) antibody. Ivuxolimab doses were 0.01, 0.1, 0.3, 1.5, 3 or 10 mg/kg every 2 weeks. Patients achieving partial responses numbered three: one hepatocellular carcinoma case and two cutaneous melanoma cases. Findings of the study overall: CD4+ and CD8+ blood T cells expanded clonally by week 6 at 0.1 to 3.0 mg/kg.

Measured with immunoSEQ multiplex PCR; TCRdb has only the in-frame clones, and not every one. The sample lists under 85,000 clones; roughly 80% were seen once. The CDR3 spans 13 residues. V was pared by 5 bases and J by 2 bases, with 9 bases between. Germline V CDR1 and CDR2: SEHNR, FQNEAQ (reference sequence). As to this clone: The target antigen is unknown.

This receptor was identified in an adult with an advanced solid tumor such as melanoma, head and neck, liver or kidney cancer. Sequences were derived from CD4+ or CD8+ T cells sorted from blood, sampled in a trial of the OX40 agonist ivuxolimab. The rearrangement links TRBV7-9 to TRBJ2-5; D not certain. The chain's CDR3 is CASSPGPQETQYF. CDR3 coding DNA: TGTGCCAGCAGCCCCGGGCCACAAGAGACCCAGTACTTC.